The 32 T cell receptor beta chains listed next were all sequenced from one sample in a study of T cells in Graves' hyperthyroidism and ophthalmopathy (dated by TCRdb to about 2019). Library preparation used multiplex PCR. The instrument was an Illumina HiSeq 2000. The TCR beta CDR3 regions were amplified from RNA transcripts. A first-round RT-PCR of the TCR CDR3 used the HTBI primer set with the Qiagen OneStep RT-PCR kit. Using fastp at Q25 and MiXCR, TCRdb reprocessed the public reads and kept productive beta chains. Records with the same CDR3 protein are collapsed into one entry carrying the most frequent genes and DNA. This sample comprises hundreds of thousands of distinct CDR3 sequences, approximately 23% of them detected only once. The ten top clones hold approximately 35% of the sample. The sequenced sample was blood. Receptors originate from a woman in her 40s with Graves' ophthalmopathy.

This clonotype has at least ten counts. The rearrangement links TRBV4-1 to TRBJ2-2, with TRBD2 identical over 13 bases. The J segment lost 5 bases and the V segment lost 4 bases, leaving 7 bases of the junction unmatched. Germline V gene sequence: CDR1 MGHRA, CDR2 YSYEKL. The CDR3 contains 17 residues. CDR3 bases: TGCGCCAGCAGCCGAGGACTAGCGGGAGACGGTACCGGGGAGCTGTTTTTT. Protein: CASSRGLAGDGTGELFF.

This clonotype has ten or more counts. The V gene is TRBV28, the J gene TRBJ1-2, with TRBD1 matching over 7 bases. Looked up from germline, CDR1 is MDHEN and CDR2 is SYDVKM. This CDR3 comprises 15 residues. The V and J ends lost 4 bases and 5 bases, in that order; junction bases with no gene match: 10. CDR3 DNA sequence: TGTGCCAGCAGTTGGGAGGCCCGCAGGGGGTATGGCTACACCTTC. Protein sequence: CASSWEARRGYGYTF.

The J gene is TRBJ2-5, the V gene TRBV20-1, with 7 bases matching TRBD2. The CDR3 runs to 14 residues. The ends lost 0 bases at V and 4 bases at J; junction bases unmatched: 5. CDR1 is DFQATT, CDR2 SNEGSKA, per germline (reference sequence). CDR3 in amino acids: CSARDGGSRETQYF. CDR3 coding DNA: TGCAGTGCTAGAGACGGCGGGAGCCGAGAGACCCAGTACTTC.

This clonotype was found many times. The V and J genes are TRBV12-3 or TRBV12-4 and TRBJ2-1; D may correspond to TRBD1 or TRBD2 (5 bases each). The CDR3 has 14 residues. The V gene lost 5 bases and the J gene lost 5 bases, with 13 bases spanning the gap. The DNA for the CDR3 is TGTGCCAGCAGTCCCCCGGGACGAAACAATGAGCAGTTCTTC. This encodes CASSPPGRNNEQFF.

This clonotype was seen repeatedly, ten times or more. This chain uses TRBV7-2 with TRBJ2-7; D is unclear. The V gene's germline CDR1 is SGHTA and CDR2 FQGNSA. With 3 bases removed from V and 2 bases from J, the gap between germline ends came to 8 bases. This CDR3 comprises 13 residues. As DNA, the CDR3 is TGTGCCAGCAGCTTCCAGGCCACCTACGAGCAGTACTTC. It specifies CASSFQATYEQYF. The entire variable domain, with the rest obtained from reference TRBV7-2 and TRBJ2-7, is as follows: GAGVSQSPSNKVTEKGKDVELRCDPISGHTALYWYRQSLGQGLEFLIYFQGNSAPDKSGLPSDRFSAERTGGSVSTLTIQRTQQEDSAVYLCASSFQATYEQYFGPGTRLTVT.

This clonotype was observed at least ten times. The chain carries TRBV5-6 and TRBJ2-7, with TRBD1 identical over 9 bases. Trimming removed 4 bases from V and 4 bases from J; junction bases left unmatched: 12. Per germline, CDR1 SGHDT and CDR2 YYEEEE. The CDR3 contains 16 residues. The CDR3 region has the DNA TGTGCCAGCAGCCCGATGACAGGGGGAGTCGGGTACGAGCAGTACTTC. This translates into CASSPMTGGVGYEQYF.

Many counts were recorded for this clonotype. The rearrangement links TRBV28 to TRBJ2-2; 10 bases are shared with TRBD2. The germline gives CDR1 MDHEN, CDR2 SYDVKM. Unmatched junction bases numbered 12, after V lost 8 bases and J lost 3 bases. The CDR3 length is 17 residues. The CDR3 reads CASRNFGTSVDTGELFF. For the CDR3, the DNA is TGTGCCAGCCGGAACTTCGGGACTAGCGTAGACACCGGGGAGCTGTTTTTT.

This clonotype showed up many times. The CDR3 coding sequence is TGTGCCAGCATGATCCACAGGGACAATTCACCCCTCCACTTT. This encodes CASMIHRDNSPLHF. The genes are TRBV27 and TRBJ1-6, with D possibly being TRBD1 (6 bases). The CDR3 is made up of 14 amino acids. Germline V gene lookup returns CDR1 MNHEY and CDR2 SMNVEV (reference sequence). Trimming removed 7 bases at V and 7 bases at J, with 14 bases between.

The chain joins TRBV6-1 to TRBJ1-1, with a tentative D call TRBD1 (5 bases). V lost 5 bases, J lost 2 bases, and 12 bases lay in between. Germline V CDR1 and CDR2: MNHNS, SASEGT. The CDR3 consists of 14 residues. The DNA for the CDR3 is TGTGCCAGCAGTCGCCGGGACGGAAACACTGAAGCTTTCTTT. Its protein product is CASSRRDGNTEAFF.

A few counts support this clonotype. The genes are TRBV6-5 and TRBJ1-5; a weak D match, TRBD1 (6 bases). Germline values: CDR1 MNHEY, CDR2 SVGAGI. This CDR3 has 16 amino acids. The V end was cut by 4 bases, the J end by 0 bases, with 13 bases between. DNA of the CDR3: TGTGCCAGCAGTTCCCACGGGGGCAGTAGCAATCAGCCCCAGCATTTT. Encoded protein: CASSSHGGSSNQPQHF.

This clonotype was counted at least ten times. V and J are TRBV20-1 and TRBJ2-7, with D maybe TRBD2 (6 bases). V shed 6 bases and J shed 3 bases, with 15 bases lying between them. Germline V lookup: CDR1 DFQATT, CDR2 SNEGSKA (reference sequence). CDR3 size: 13 residues. The CDR3 DNA reads TGCAGTGCCCCGGACTATCCTAACTACGAGCAGTACTTC. It specifies CSAPDYPNYEQYF.

This clonotype has ten or more counts. The V gene is TRBV28, the J gene TRBJ1-2; possibly TRBD1 for D (5 bases). Between the trimmed V and J ends, which lost 1 base and 7 bases, there was a span of 13 bases. Germline CDR1 and CDR2: MDHEN and SYDVKM. The CDR3 totals 14 residues. CDR3 nucleotides: TGTGCCAGCAGTTTATCGACCCAAAGGGGTGGCTACACCTTC. It specifies CASSLSTQRGGYTF.

Concerning this clonotype: Just one base apart from a much larger clone, this may be a read error. The V call is TRBV5-1, the J call TRBJ2-7, with D uncertain. The V gene's germline CDR1 is SGHRS and CDR2 YFSETQ. The CDR3 has 13 amino acids. The CDR3 DNA reads TGCGCCAGCAGCTTGGCAGACTCCCACGAGCAGTACTTC. Its translation: CASSLADSHEQYF.

This clonotype was detected a few times. The J gene is TRBJ1-1, the V gene TRBV6-1; 8 nucleotides match TRBD1. The CDR3 loop spans 17 amino acids. The germline V gene has CDR1 MNHNS and CDR2 SASEGT. V lost 7 bases and J lost 0; bases outside the gene matches: 13. Here the CDR3 DNA reads TGTGCCAGCACCCCGACAGGGGCGAGTGGATTGAACACTGAAGCTTTCTTT. Protein: CASTPTGASGLNTEAFF.

In its sample, this clonotype was seen many times. The chain carries TRBV15 and TRBJ2-6; D is unclear. CDR3 length: 14 amino acids. Trimming shortened V by 2 bases and J by 2 bases, and 4 bases separated the two germline ends. The germline V gene encodes CDR1 LNHNV and CDR2 YYDKDF (reference sequence). This chain's CDR3 is CATSRSAGANVLTF. The CDR3 DNA reads as TGTGCCACCAGCAGAAGTGCTGGGGCCAACGTCCTGACTTTC.

Many counts were recorded for this clonotype. V is TRBV7-9 and J is TRBJ1-3, with no clear D. The ends were cut back, 1 base at V and 6 bases at J, with 7 bases in the middle. The CDR3 consists of 13 residues. Germline V gene lookup returns CDR1 SEHNR and CDR2 FQNEAQ (reference sequence). CDR3 sequence: CASSLEPKNTIYF. The CDR3 bases are TGTGCCAGCAGCTTAGAGCCAAAAAACACCATATATTTT.

This clonotype was detected ten times or more. The chain is built from TRBV20-1 and TRBJ2-5, with 14 bases identical to TRBD2. The CDR3 runs 15 residues. Germline V gives CDR1 DFQATT, CDR2 SNEGSKA (reference sequence). V shed 6 bases and J 5 bases; nucleotides not matched to a gene: 8. The CDR3 here is CSAPRLAGGAETQYF. Here the CDR3 DNA reads TGCAGTGCCCCAAGACTAGCGGGAGGGGCGGAGACCCAGTACTTC.

J is TRBJ2-7 and V is TRBV24-1, with a tentative D call TRBD1 (6 bases). There are 12 residues in the CDR3. Trimming left V 6 bases short and J 4 bases short, with 9 bases between. Germline assignment: CDR1 KGHDR and CDR2 SFDVKD. CDR3 bases: TGTGCCACCAGTCCAGGGGCGTACGAGCAGTACTTC. Protein product: CATSPGAYEQYF.

This clonotype was observed at least ten times. V gene TRBV20-1 combines with J gene TRBJ2-7; a weak D match, TRBD2 (5 bases). The CDR3 is 14 residues long. Germline V CDR1 and CDR2: DFQATT, SNEGSKA (reference sequence). Trimming took 6 bases from V and 0 from J, leaving 15 bases between them. In DNA form, the CDR3 reads TGCAGTGCCATGTCGGGATCTAGCTCCTACGAGCAGTACTTC. This codes for CSAMSGSSSYEQYF.

This clonotype was recorded at least ten times. The chain joins TRBV27 to TRBJ2-5; maybe TRBD1 (6 bases). Germline V gene lookup returns CDR1 MNHEY and CDR2 SMNVEV (reference sequence). This CDR3 has 13 residues. The V end was cut by 6 bases, the J end by 1 base, with 9 bases between. DNA for the CDR3: TGTGCCAGCAGGCTGACAGGCCAAGAGACCCAGTACTTC. Residues: CASRLTGQETQYF.

Many counts were recorded for this clonotype. This chain joins TRBV28 and TRBJ2-7, with 7 bases fitting TRBD2. This CDR3 region has 14 residues. V was clipped by 6 bases and J by 1 base; unmatched bases: 6. CDR1 is MDHEN and CDR2 is SYDVKM in the germline V gene. The CDR3 sequence is CASRGGRESYEQYF. The CDR3 DNA reads TGTGCCAGCAGGGGAGGGCGGGAATCCTACGAGCAGTACTTC.

This clonotype was detected many times. A much bigger clone sits one base away, suggesting this may be a read error. The rearrangement joins TRBV20-1 to TRBJ2-7, with unresolved D. The CDR3 sequence is 16 residues long. Germline CDR1 reads DFQATT; CDR2 reads SNEGSKA (reference sequence). The CDR3 protein is CSARDYQSGSSCEQYF. The CDR3, as DNA: TGCAGTGCTAGAGATTATCAGTCCGGGTCCTCCTGCGAGCAGTACTTC.

The chain combines TRBV7-8 with TRBJ2-7; perhaps D is TRBD1 or TRBD2 (6 bases each). Germline lookup yields CDR1 SGHVS and CDR2 FQNEAQ. V dropped 5 bases and J dropped 2 bases, with 16 bases sitting between them. The CDR3 loop spans 15 amino acids. This CDR3 is CASSQGGGGTYEQYF. The CDR3 DNA is TGTGCCAGCAGCCAAGGGGGTGGGGGGACCTACGAGCAGTACTTC.

This clonotype was picked up many times. The V call is TRBV7-2, the J call TRBJ2-5; the D gene is possibly TRBD2 (5 bases). Trimming removed 6 bases at V and 3 bases at J, with 17 bases between. The germline V gene encodes CDR1 SGHTA and CDR2 FQGNSA. This CDR3 has 15 amino acids. The CDR3 region has the DNA TGTGCCAGCAGTTCAGGACTCAAACTGAAAGAGACCCAGTACTTC. This translates into CASSSGLKLKETQYF.

This chain joins TRBV27 and TRBJ2-7, with 9 bases identical to TRBD1. V shed 2 bases and J 2 bases; nucleotides not matched to a gene: 4. The V gene's germline CDR1 is MNHEY and CDR2 SMNVEV (reference sequence). The CDR3 is 15 amino acids. Here the CDR3 DNA reads TGTGCCAGCAGTTTAAGGACAGGGGTCCCCTACGAGCAGTACTTC. Residues: CASSLRTGVPYEQYF.

This clonotype came up many times. Possible read error: a much larger clone is one base away. V usage is TRBV6-1 and J usage is TRBJ1-1, with D tentatively TRBD1 (5 bases). From germline, CDR1 is MNHNS and CDR2 SASEGT. This CDR3 comprises 14 residues. CDR3: CANSENWGDTEAFF. Here the CDR3 DNA reads TGTGCCAACAGTGAAAACTGGGGGGACACTGAAGCTTTCTTT.

This sequence joins TRBV20-1 and TRBJ2-7, with a possible D match to TRBD2 (6 bases). Germline V gene lookup returns CDR1 DFQATT and CDR2 SNEGSKA (reference sequence). The CDR3 runs 14 residues. The ends were cut back, 6 bases at V and 4 bases at J, with 19 bases in the middle. The CDR3 spells CSASKPGLPYEQYF. CDR3 nucleotide sequence: TGCAGTGCCAGCAAACCGGGACTGCCTTACGAGCAGTACTTC.

This clonotype was seen repeatedly, ten times or more. The chain employs TRBV29-1 and TRBJ2-7; D may correspond to TRBD1 or TRBD2 (5 bases each). Germline CDR1 is SQVTM and CDR2 is ANQGSEA. Trimming took off 0 bases at V and 4 bases at J, with 10 bases between the two ends. The length of the CDR3 is 13 residues. CDR3 region: CSVEERGVYEQYF. The CDR3 nucleotides read TGCAGCGTTGAAGAGAGGGGAGTTTACGAGCAGTACTTC.

This clonotype was observed at least ten times. This could be a read error, since a much larger clone is one nucleotide away. The CDR3 does not close with the conserved phenylalanine or tryptophan, likely indicating a read error. The V call is TRBV19, the J call TRBJ2-5; tentatively, D is TRBD1 (6 bases). V lost 10 bases and J 2 bases, leaving 11 bases between the germline ends. Germline V gene data show CDR1 as LNHDA and CDR2 as SQIVND (reference sequence). This CDR3 is built from 12 residues. Written as DNA, the CDR3 is TGTGCCACACGGGACACGCAAGAGACCCAGTACCTC. As protein: CATRDTQETQYL.

The table lists this clonotype with many counts. The chain uses TRBV20-1 and TRBJ2-5; 8 positions agree with TRBD2. Trimming at V came to 2 bases and at J to 0 bases, leaving 5 bases not matched to a gene. CDR3 length equals 15 residues. In germline, CDR1 is DFQATT, CDR2 SNEGSKA (reference sequence). CDR3 in amino acids: CSARRSSGYQETQYF. Written as DNA, the CDR3 is TGCAGTGCTAGAAGATCTAGCGGGTACCAAGAGACCCAGTACTTC.

This clonotype was picked up many times. J is TRBJ2-7 and V is TRBV28, with D unclear. V was clipped by 8 bases and J by 3 bases, with 8 bases between them. There are 11 residues in the CDR3. Germline assignment: CDR1 MDHEN and CDR2 SYDVKM. The CDR3 DNA reads as TGTGCCAGCGGAAACGGCTACGAGCAGTACTTC. This codes for CASGNGYEQYF.

This clonotype was detected ten times or more. The chain has TRBV7-2 and TRBJ1-1, with TRBD1 matching over 7 bases. With 5 bases clipped from V and 4 bases from J, the junction kept 4 bases outside the gene matches. The CDR3 spans 13 residues. Germline CDR1 SGHTA, CDR2 FQGNSA. The CDR3 here is CASSQDRATEAFF. The DNA of the CDR3 is TGTGCCAGCAGCCAAGACAGGGCCACTGAAGCTTTCTTT.